The rows below give T cell receptor beta chains drawn from one sample of a study of blood T cell repertoires in COVID-19. Generated by immunoSEQ multiplex PCR, the TCRdb table keeps only in-frame clones and is missing some. The repertoire holds about 160,000 clones, with 79% as singletons. Sequenced material: peripheral blood. The receptor source for this set is a woman in her sixties or seventies with COVID-19, enrolled during active disease. CDR3s include the opening cysteine and the closing phenylalanine or tryptophan. The D gene is left open where the match is weak. A clone size is listed for some rows: how often the clone was seen (once, few, many), or a class if it is expanded.

v_gene: TRBV3-1/TRBV3-2; abundance: -; j_gene: TRBJ2-5; d_gene: TRBD2; CDR3nt: TGTGCCAGCAGCCGCTACCGACTAGCGGGAGGCCCTATCCAAGAGACCCAGTACTTC; CDR3aa: CASSRYRLAGGPIQETQYF
v_gene: TRBV29-1; abundance: -; j_gene: TRBJ1-1; d_gene: TRBD1; CDR3nt: TGCAGCGTTGACGGGACAGGGGTCGGCATGAACACTGAAGCTTTCTTT; CDR3aa: CSVDGTGVGMNTEAFF
v_gene: TRBV3-1/TRBV3-2; abundance: -; j_gene: TRBJ2-3; d_gene: -; CDR3nt: TGTGCCAGCAGCCAAGATTGGACAGCTACGCAGTATTTT; CDR3aa: CASSQDWTATQYF
v_gene: TRBV5-1; abundance: -; j_gene: TRBJ1-1; d_gene: TRBD1; CDR3nt: TGCGCCAGCAGCTTAAGACAGGGACCGAACACTGAAGCTTTCTTT; CDR3aa: CASSLRQGPNTEAFF
v_gene: TRBV7-2; abundance: -; j_gene: TRBJ2-5; d_gene: -; CDR3nt: TGTGCCAGCAGCTTAGTCGTCGGCAGGGGCCAAGAGACCCAGTACTTC; CDR3aa: CASSLVVGRGQETQYF
v_gene: TRBV5-8; abundance: few; j_gene: TRBJ2-1; d_gene: TRBD1; CDR3nt: TGTGCCAGCAGCCTAGGACAGGGGACCTACAATGAGCAGTTCTTC; CDR3aa: CASSLGQGTYNEQFF
v_gene: TRBV9; abundance: -; j_gene: TRBJ1-3; d_gene: TRBD1; CDR3nt: TGTGCCAGCAGCGTCGGGACAGCCCCTACTCTCTCTGGAAACACCATATATTTT; CDR3aa: CASSVGTAPTLSGNTIYF
v_gene: TRBV5-5; abundance: -; j_gene: TRBJ2-7; d_gene: TRBD2; CDR3nt: TGTGCCAGCAGCTACGTCGGGACTAGCGGGAGAATCGAGCAGTACTTC; CDR3aa: CASSYVGTSGRIEQYF
v_gene: TRBV28; abundance: -; j_gene: TRBJ2-1; d_gene: -; CDR3nt: TGTGCCAGCAGAGGAACTAGGGACAATGAGCAGTTCTTC; CDR3aa: CASRGTRDNEQFF
v_gene: TRBV29-1; abundance: -; j_gene: TRBJ1-6; d_gene: -; CDR3nt: TGCAGCGTCGGAGAGGATTCACCCCTCCACTTT; CDR3aa: CSVGEDSPLHF
v_gene: TRBV5-6; abundance: -; j_gene: TRBJ1-4; d_gene: TRBD1; CDR3nt: TGTGCCAGCAGCTCCCCGGGACAGGGGAATGAAAAACTGTTTTTT; CDR3aa: CASSSPGQGNEKLFF
v_gene: TRBV2; abundance: -; j_gene: TRBJ1-6; d_gene: TRBD1; CDR3nt: TGTGCCAGCAGCACAGGGGATATAGCCTATAATTCACCCCTCCACTTT; CDR3aa: CASSTGDIAYNSPLHF
v_gene: TRBV11-2; abundance: -; j_gene: TRBJ1-2; d_gene: -; CDR3nt: TGTGCCAGCAGCTTAGGGGTCCCAGGGGCGGGTGGCTACACCTTC; CDR3aa: CASSLGVPGAGGYTF
v_gene: TRBV25-1; abundance: -; j_gene: TRBJ1-2; d_gene: -; CDR3nt: TGTGCCAGCAGCTTAGATTTTAACTATGGCTACACCTTC; CDR3aa: CASSLDFNYGYTF
v_gene: TRBV11-2; abundance: -; j_gene: TRBJ2-7; d_gene: -; CDR3nt: TGTGCCAGCAGCAATAGGGTAGGGGGTTACGAGCAGTACTTC; CDR3aa: CASSNRVGGYEQYF